The entry below describes one TCR beta chain. Its antigen is unidentified. Per the germline V gene, CDR1 is SQVTM and CDR2 is ANQGSEA. The CDR3 is made up of 15 amino acids. The data were taken from a study of T cells expressing NK-cell markers. Looking at the study overall: Cells sorted as CD3+CD56+NKG2C+, CD3+CD56+NKG2C- and CD3+CD56-NKG2C+ T cells supplied the TCR beta repertoires. Eight donors were sequenced, of whom seven were HCMV-seropositive, while the remaining one was HCMV-seronegative.

General study findings and limits: Dominant NKG2C+ clonotypes in roughly six donors made up about 1.0-8% of CD8+ T cells.

The authors made TCR beta cDNA libraries by 5'RACE template switching. This switching added a universal primer site and UMIs. Reprocessing the 5' RACE reads, TCRdb reports a single entry for every CDR3 protein and omits DNA. The specimen's table records 200,000 to 300,000 distinct CDR3 sequences. Sequenced input: blood T cells: a sorted CD56 or NKG2C T cell subset, CD4+ or CD8+ T cells, or bulk PBMC T cells (not recorded which). This sequence was found in a man younger than 35 in good health. The V gene is TRBV29-1, the J gene TRBJ2-7; TCRdb reports TRBD1, a call that lacks DNA to check it against. This chain's CDR3 is CSALSGGDRGYEQYF.